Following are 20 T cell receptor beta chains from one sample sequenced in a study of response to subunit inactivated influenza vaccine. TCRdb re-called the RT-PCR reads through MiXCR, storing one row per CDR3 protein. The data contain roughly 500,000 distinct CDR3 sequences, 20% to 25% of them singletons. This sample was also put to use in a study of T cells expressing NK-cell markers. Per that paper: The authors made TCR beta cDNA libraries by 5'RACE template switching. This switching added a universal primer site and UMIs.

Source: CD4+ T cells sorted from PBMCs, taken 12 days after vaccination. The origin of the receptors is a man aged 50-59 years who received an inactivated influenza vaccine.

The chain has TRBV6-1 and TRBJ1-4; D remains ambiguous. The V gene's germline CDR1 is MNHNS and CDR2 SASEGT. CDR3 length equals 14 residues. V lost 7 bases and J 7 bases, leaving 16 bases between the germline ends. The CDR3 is CASKGRVAGEKLFF. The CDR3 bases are TGTGCCAGCAAAGGGAGGGTGGCGGGTGAAAAACTGTTTTTT.

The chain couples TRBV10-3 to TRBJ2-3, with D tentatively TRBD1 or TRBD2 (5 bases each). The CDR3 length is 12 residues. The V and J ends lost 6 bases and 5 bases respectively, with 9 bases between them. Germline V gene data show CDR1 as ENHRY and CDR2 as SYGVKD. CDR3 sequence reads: CAISQRGDTQYF. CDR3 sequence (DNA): TGTGCCATCAGCCAGAGGGGAGATACGCAGTATTTT.

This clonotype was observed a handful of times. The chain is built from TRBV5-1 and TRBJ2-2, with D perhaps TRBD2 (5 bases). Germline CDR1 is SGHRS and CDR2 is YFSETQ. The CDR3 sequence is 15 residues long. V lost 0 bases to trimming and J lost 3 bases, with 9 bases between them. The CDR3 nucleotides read TGCGCCAGCAGCTTGGCCGGGCGGGACACCGGGGAGCTGTTTTTT. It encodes CASSLAGRDTGELFF.

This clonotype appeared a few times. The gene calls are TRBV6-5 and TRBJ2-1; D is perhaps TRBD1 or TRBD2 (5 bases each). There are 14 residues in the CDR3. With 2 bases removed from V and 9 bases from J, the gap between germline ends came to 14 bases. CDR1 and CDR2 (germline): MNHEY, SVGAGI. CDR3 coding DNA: TGTGCCAGCAGTTACGACATAATGAGGGGTGAGCAGTTCTTC. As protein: CASSYDIMRGEQFF.

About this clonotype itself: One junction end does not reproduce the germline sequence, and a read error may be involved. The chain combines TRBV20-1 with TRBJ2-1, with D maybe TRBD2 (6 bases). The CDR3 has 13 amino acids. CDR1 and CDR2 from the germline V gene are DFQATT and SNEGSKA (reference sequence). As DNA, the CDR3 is TGCAGTGCTTCTGCGGGGACGGCCAATGAGCAGGTCTTC. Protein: CSASAGTANEQVF.

DNA for the CDR3: TGCGCCAGCAGCTCGAGCGACTCGGGGGAGCTGTTTTTT. It translates to CASSSSDSGELFF. The chain recombines TRBV5-1 with TRBJ2-2, with D unclear. The CDR3 covers 13 residues. The germline V and J ends were trimmed by 3 bases and 8 bases, with 11 bases remaining between them. Germline CDR1 is SGHRS and CDR2 is YFSETQ.

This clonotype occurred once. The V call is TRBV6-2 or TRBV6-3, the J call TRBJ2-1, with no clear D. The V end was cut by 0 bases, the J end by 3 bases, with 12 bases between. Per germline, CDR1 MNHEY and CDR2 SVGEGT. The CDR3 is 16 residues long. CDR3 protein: CASSYSTWVRYNEQFF. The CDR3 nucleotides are TGTGCCAGCAGTTACTCGACGTGGGTGCGCTACAATGAGCAGTTCTTC.

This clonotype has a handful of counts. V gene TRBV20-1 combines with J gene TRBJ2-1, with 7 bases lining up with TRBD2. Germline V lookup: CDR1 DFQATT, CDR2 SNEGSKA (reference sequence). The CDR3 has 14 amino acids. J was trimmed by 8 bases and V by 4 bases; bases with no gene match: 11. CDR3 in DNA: TGCAGTGCTACTGGACTAGATAGGGCCTATGAGCAGTTCTTC. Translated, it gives CSATGLDRAYEQFF.

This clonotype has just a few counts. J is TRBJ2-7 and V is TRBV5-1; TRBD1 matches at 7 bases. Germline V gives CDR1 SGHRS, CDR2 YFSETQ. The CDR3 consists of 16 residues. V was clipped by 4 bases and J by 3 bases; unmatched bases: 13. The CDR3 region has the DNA TGCGCCAGCAGCCGTCAACCCCGGGACAGCTACTACGAGCAGTACTTC. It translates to CASSRQPRDSYYEQYF. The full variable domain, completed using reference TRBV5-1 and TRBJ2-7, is KAGVTQTPRYLIKTRGQQVTLSCSPISGHRSVSWYQQTPGQGLQFLFEYFSETQRNKGNFPGRFSGRQFSNSRSEMNVSTLELGDSALYLCASSRQPRDSYYEQYFGPGTRLTVT.

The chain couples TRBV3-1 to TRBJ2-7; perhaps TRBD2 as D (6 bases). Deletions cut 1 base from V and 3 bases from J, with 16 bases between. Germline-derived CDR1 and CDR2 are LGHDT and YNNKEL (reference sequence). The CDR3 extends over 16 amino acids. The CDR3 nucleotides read TGTGCCAGCAGCCAAGTATCCAGCGGGCGGAGCTACGAGCAGTACTTC. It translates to CASSQVSSGRSYEQYF.

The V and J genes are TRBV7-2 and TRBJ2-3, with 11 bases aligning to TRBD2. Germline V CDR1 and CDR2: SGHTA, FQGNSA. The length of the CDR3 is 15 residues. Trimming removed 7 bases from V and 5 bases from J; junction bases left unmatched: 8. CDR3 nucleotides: TGTGCCAGCAACATGCTAGCGGGGGGACAAGATACGCAGTATTTT. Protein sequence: CASNMLAGGQDTQYF.

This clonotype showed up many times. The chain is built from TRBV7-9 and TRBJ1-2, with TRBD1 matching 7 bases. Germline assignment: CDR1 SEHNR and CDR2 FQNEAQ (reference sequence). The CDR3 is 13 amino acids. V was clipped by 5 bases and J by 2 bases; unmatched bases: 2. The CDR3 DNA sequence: TGTGCCAGCAGCGCAGGGGGGAACTATGGCTACACCTTC. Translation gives CASSAGGNYGYTF.

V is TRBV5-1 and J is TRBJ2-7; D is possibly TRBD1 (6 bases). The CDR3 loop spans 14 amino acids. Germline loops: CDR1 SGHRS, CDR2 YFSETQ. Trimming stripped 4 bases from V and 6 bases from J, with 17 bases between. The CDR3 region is CASSSAGESSEQYF. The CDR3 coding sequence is TGCGCCAGCAGCAGCGCAGGGGAGAGTAGCGAGCAGTACTTC.

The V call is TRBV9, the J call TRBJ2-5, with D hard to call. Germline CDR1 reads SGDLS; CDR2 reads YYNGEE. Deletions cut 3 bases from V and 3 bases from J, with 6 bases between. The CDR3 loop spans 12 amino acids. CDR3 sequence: CASSANEETQYF. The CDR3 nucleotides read TGTGCCAGCAGCGCCAACGAAGAGACCCAGTACTTC.

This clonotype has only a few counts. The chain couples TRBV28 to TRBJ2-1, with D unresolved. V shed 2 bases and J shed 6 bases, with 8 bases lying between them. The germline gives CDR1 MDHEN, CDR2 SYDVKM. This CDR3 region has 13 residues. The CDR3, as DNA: TGTGCCAGCAGTTTAAGTACTCCCAATGAGCAGTTCTTC. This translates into CASSLSTPNEQFF.

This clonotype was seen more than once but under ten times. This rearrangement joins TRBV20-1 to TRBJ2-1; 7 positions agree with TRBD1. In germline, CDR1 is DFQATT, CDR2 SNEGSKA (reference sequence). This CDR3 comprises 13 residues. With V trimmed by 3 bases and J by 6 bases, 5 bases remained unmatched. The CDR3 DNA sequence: TGCAGTGCTAGGGACAGGCCCAGCAATGAGCAGTTCTTC. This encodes CSARDRPSNEQFF.

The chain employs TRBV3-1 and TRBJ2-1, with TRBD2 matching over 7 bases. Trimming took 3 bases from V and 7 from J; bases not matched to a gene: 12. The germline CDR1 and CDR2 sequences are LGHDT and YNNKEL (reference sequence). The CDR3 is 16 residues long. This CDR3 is CASSQGGLRDANEQFF. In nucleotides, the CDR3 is TGTGCCAGCAGCCAGGGGGGACTACGAGATGCGAATGAGCAGTTCTTC.

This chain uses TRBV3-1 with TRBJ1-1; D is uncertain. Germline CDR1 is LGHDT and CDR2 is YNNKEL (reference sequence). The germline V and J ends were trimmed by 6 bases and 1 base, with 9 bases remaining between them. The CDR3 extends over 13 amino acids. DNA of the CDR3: TGTGCCAGCAGTGTAACGAGGAACACTGAAGCTTTCTTT. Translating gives CASSVTRNTEAFF.

CDR3 nucleotides: TGTGCCAGCAGACCAGGGGGCTTGGGGAATGAGCAGTTCTTC. Protein product: CASRPGGLGNEQFF. V gene TRBV7-2 combines with J gene TRBJ2-1; TRBD1 aligns across 8 bases. V lost 6 bases to trimming and J lost 7 bases; unmatched junction nucleotides: 8. The CDR3 spans 14 residues. The germline gives CDR1 SGHTA, CDR2 FQGNSA. The full variable domain, completed using reference TRBV7-2 and TRBJ2-1, is GAGVSQSPSNKVTEKGKDVELRCDPISGHTALYWYRQSLGQGLEFLIYFQGNSAPDKSGLPSDRFSAERTGGSVSTLTIQRTQQEDSAVYLCASRPGGLGNEQFFGPGTRLTVL.

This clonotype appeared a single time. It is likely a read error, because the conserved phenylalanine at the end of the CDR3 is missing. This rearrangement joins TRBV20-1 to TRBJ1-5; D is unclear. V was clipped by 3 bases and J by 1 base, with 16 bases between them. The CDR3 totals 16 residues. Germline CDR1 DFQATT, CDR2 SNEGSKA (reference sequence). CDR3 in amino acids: CSASLSYSPSNQPQHL. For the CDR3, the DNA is TGCAGTGCTAGTCTTTCTTACAGCCCCAGCAATCAGCCCCAGCATCTT.